This entry is about one T cell receptor beta chain. Its antigen is currently unknown. The PCR ran on 60 Vbeta and 13 Jbeta primers. The method was immunoSEQ multiplex PCR; TCRdb's version includes in-frame clones alone and lacks a portion of them. The top ten hold approximately 2.1% of the sample, which has 150,000 to 200,000 clones, about 81% seen once. The entry originates in a study of cytomegalovirus exposure and HLA in healthy donors. The study, taken as a whole, reports: A later analysis revealed that TCR association rates differed between HLA loci, peaking at DRB1 and bottoming out at HLA-C.

V shed 0 bases and J shed 4 bases, with 7 bases lying between them. Germline lookup yields CDR1 MGHDK and CDR2 SYGVNS. The length of the CDR3 is 14 residues. The V call is TRBV25-1, the J call TRBJ2-1, with D uncertain. Sequenced sample: PBMCs. The receptor was derived from a woman under 30 in good health and CMV-seronegative. In DNA, the CDR3 is TGTGCCAGCAGTGAATATCACAATTACAATGAGCAGTTCTTC. Encoded protein: CASSEYHNYNEQFF.